The next 29 T cell receptor beta chains were all read from a single sample in a study of graft-versus-host responses after intestinal transplantation. No antigen has been identified for these receptors. Sequencing used immunoSEQ multiplex PCR; TCRdb keeps in-frame clones, though not all of them. The sample includes more than 80,000 clones, about 89% seen only once; the top ten take roughly 0.35%. Material: unstimulated CD4+ T cells sorted from spleen or lymph node cells, obtained before intestinal transplant. All receptors come from a human donor who received an intestinal transplant.

The sample holds one count of this clone. The chain is built from TRBV4-2 and TRBJ2-3; D possibly corresponds to TRBD2 (6 bases). The CDR3 extends over 16 amino acids. The V gene's germline CDR1 is LGHNA and CDR2 YNFKEQ. V dropped 3 bases and J dropped 2 bases, with 15 bases sitting between them. Here the CDR3 reads CASSHLTSGITDTQYF. CDR3 sequence (DNA): TGTGCCAGCAGCCATTTGACTAGTGGGATCACAGATACGCAGTATTTT.

This rearrangement joins TRBV11-2 to TRBJ2-1; 11 bases agree with TRBD2. The germline CDR1 and CDR2 sequences are SGHAT and FQNNGV. The CDR3 totals 18 residues. V gave up 1 base and J gave up 3 bases; unmatched junction bases: 8. The CDR3 DNA reads as TGTGCCAGCAGCTTAGGTCCTAGCGGGGGGCTTAACTACAATGAGCAGTTCTTC. It yields the protein CASSLGPSGGLNYNEQFF.

V gene TRBV7-9 combines with J gene TRBJ2-7, with D possibly TRBD1 on 5 matching bases. V gave up 3 bases and J gave up 1 base, with 7 bases separating them. The germline gives CDR1 SEHNR, CDR2 FQNEAQ (reference sequence). This CDR3 region has 13 residues. CDR3 bases: TGTGCCAGCAGCTTGGGGCCTTCCTACGAGCAGTACTTC. Residues: CASSLGPSYEQYF. The whole variable domain, remainder taken from reference TRBV7-9 and TRBJ2-7, is DTGVSQNPRHKITKRGQNVTFRCDPISEHNRLYWYRQTLGQGPEFLTYFQNEAQLEKSRLLSDRFSAERPKGSFSTLEIQRTEQGDSAMYLCASSLGPSYEQYFGPGTRLTVT.

The V gene is TRBV27, the J gene TRBJ2-4; tentatively, D is TRBD1 (6 bases). V was cut by 2 bases and J by 8 bases, with 13 bases left in between. Germline V lookup: CDR1 MNHEY, CDR2 SMNVEV (reference sequence). The CDR3 is 14 residues long. CDR3 protein: CASSLRGLGDIQYF. The CDR3, as DNA: TGTGCCAGCAGTTTAAGGGGGTTGGGTGACATTCAGTACTTC.

V and J are TRBV9 and TRBJ1-2, with D possibly TRBD1 on 6 matching bases. The CDR3 has 15 amino acids. The V gene lost 0 bases and the J gene lost 3 bases, with 12 bases spanning the gap. Germline-derived CDR1 and CDR2 are SGDLS and YYNGEE. The CDR3 loop reads CASSVEGGAYYGYTF. The CDR3 nucleotides read TGTGCCAGCAGCGTAGAGGGGGGGGCCTACTATGGCTACACCTTC.

This sequence joins TRBV19 and TRBJ1-1; 7 bases are a match to TRBD1. In germline, CDR1 is LNHDA, CDR2 SQIVND (reference sequence). CDR3 length: 14 residues. V was pared by 3 bases and J by 4 bases, with 5 bases of the junction left unmatched. The CDR3 loop is CASSMHRGPTEAFF. DNA of the CDR3: TGTGCCAGTAGTATGCACAGGGGTCCCACTGAAGCTTTCTTT.

The chain links TRBV29-1 to TRBJ1-1; D may be TRBD1 (5 bases). Per the germline V gene, CDR1 is SQVTM and CDR2 is ANQGSEA. V dropped 7 bases and J dropped 2 bases, with 14 bases sitting between them. The CDR3 runs to 13 residues. In DNA, the CDR3 is TGCAGCGCCTGGGGGGGAGGAAACACTGAAGCTTTCTTT. Amino acids: CSAWGGGNTEAFF.

This chain connects TRBV18 to TRBJ2-7; 9 bases align to TRBD2. Trimming cost V 5 bases and J 4 bases; bases outside gene matches: 9. This CDR3 is 15 amino acids long. Looked up from germline, CDR1 is KGHSH and CDR2 is LQKENI. The CDR3 nucleotides read TGTGCCAGCTCAACACTAGCGGGCTCAATTTACGAGCAGTACTTC. Translation gives CASSTLAGSIYEQYF.

The chain has TRBV19 and TRBJ2-3; a possible D gene is TRBD2 (7 bases). The germline V and J ends were trimmed by 7 bases and 5 bases, with 19 bases remaining between them. CDR3 size: 15 residues. Germline CDR1 and CDR2: LNHDA and SQIVND (reference sequence). CDR3 nucleotide sequence: TGTGCCAGTACACTCGGGGGGCTGCACGAAGATACGCAGTATTTT. Translated, it gives CASTLGGLHEDTQYF.

The chain combines TRBV28 with TRBJ2-5; the D gene is possibly TRBD2 (5 bases). Looked up from germline, CDR1 is MDHEN and CDR2 is SYDVKM. V was shortened by 3 bases and J by 2 bases, with 7 bases between the two germline ends. The CDR3 has 13 amino acids. As DNA, the CDR3 is TGTGCCAGCAGTTTCCGGACTCAAGAGACCCAGTACTTC. Protein: CASSFRTQETQYF.

The chain recombines TRBV29-1 with TRBJ1-2, with D maybe TRBD1 (6 bases). V dropped 2 bases and J dropped 4 bases, with 20 bases sitting between them. CDR1 is SQVTM and CDR2 is ANQGSEA in the germline V gene. The CDR3 runs 16 residues. The CDR3 spells CSVESSTGQKAYGYTF. The CDR3 DNA reads as TGCAGCGTTGAATCTTCGACCGGACAGAAGGCCTATGGCTACACCTTC.

The chain has TRBV6-1 and TRBJ1-1; TRBD1 is a possible D gene (6 bases). Germline V gene lookup returns CDR1 MNHNS and CDR2 SASEGT. The CDR3 has 13 residues. V was shortened by 1 base and J by 10 bases, with 13 bases between the two germline ends. CDR3 DNA: TGTGCCAGCAGTGAAGGCCTACAGGGATCAGCTTTCTTT. This translates into CASSEGLQGSAFF.

V gene TRBV5-1 combines with J gene TRBJ1-1, with 8 positions matching TRBD1. Germline values: CDR1 SGHRS, CDR2 YFSETQ. This CDR3 region has 15 residues. V shed 2 bases, J shed 1 base, and the junction held 4 bases outside the gene matches. The CDR3 DNA follows: TGCGCCAGCAGCTTCCCCGGGACAGGGAACACTGAAGCTTTCTTT. Translated, it gives CASSFPGTGNTEAFF.

The chain uses TRBV28 and TRBJ1-5, with D possibly TRBD1 on 6 matching bases. The length of the CDR3 is 17 residues. V gave up 5 bases and J gave up 0 bases, with 17 bases separating them. CDR1 is MDHEN, CDR2 SYDVKM, per germline. CDR3 nucleotide sequence: TGTGCCAGCAGTACACTCGCAGGGGCAAATAGCAATCAGCCCCAGCATTTT. It translates to CASSTLAGANSNQPQHF.

The chain has TRBV6-1 and TRBJ2-2; no reliable D call. Germline loops: CDR1 MNHNS, CDR2 SASEGT. The CDR3 contains 14 residues. The V end lost 4 bases, the J end lost 2 bases, and 8 bases lay between the germline ends. DNA of the CDR3: TGTGCCAGCAGTGTCAGGTTTAACACCGGGGAGCTGTTTTTT. Its translation: CASSVRFNTGELFF.

The CDR3 loop is CATSRDRGGGETQYF. The CDR3, as DNA: TGTGCCACCAGCAGAGATCGGGGAGGGGGAGAGACCCAGTACTTC. The rearrangement uses TRBV15 and TRBJ2-5; perhaps TRBD2 as D (7 bases). Between the trimmed V and J ends, which lost 0 bases and 4 bases, there was a span of 12 bases. CDR3 length: 15 amino acids. Germline CDR1 is LNHNV and CDR2 is YYDKDF (reference sequence).

The chain joins TRBV18 to TRBJ2-2; 8 nucleotides line up with TRBD2. The CDR3 loop spans 16 amino acids. V was pared by 1 base and J by 4 bases, with 5 bases of the junction left unmatched. Germline V gene data show CDR1 as KGHSH and CDR2 as LQKENI. The CDR3 reads CASSPLSSGSTGELFF. The CDR3 bases are TGTGCCAGCTCACCACTGAGCAGCGGGAGCACCGGGGAGCTGTTTTTT. The variable domain in full, completed from reference TRBV18 and TRBJ2-2, reads NAGVMQNPRHLVRRRGQEARLRCSPMKGHSHVYWYRQLPEEGLKFMVYLQKENIIDESGMPKERFSAEFPKEGPSILRIQQVVRGDSAAYFCASSPLSSGSTGELFFGEGSRLTVL.

The chain is built from TRBV9 and TRBJ2-2; 8 nucleotides match TRBD1. Per germline, CDR1 SGDLS and CDR2 YYNGEE. With 4 bases clipped from V and 4 bases from J, the junction kept 6 bases outside the gene matches. CDR3 length: 15 amino acids. The CDR3 sequence is CASSSGQGVTGELFF. The DNA for the CDR3 is TGTGCCAGCAGCTCTGGACAGGGAGTCACCGGGGAGCTGTTTTTT.

The chain uses TRBV6-1 and TRBJ1-5; the D is unclear. CDR1 is MNHNS, CDR2 SASEGT, per germline. V gave up 0 bases and J gave up 3 bases, with 9 bases separating them. The CDR3 sequence is 15 residues long. The CDR3 reads CASSEALRHNQPQHF. The CDR3 DNA is TGTGCCAGCAGTGAAGCGCTGAGGCACAATCAGCCCCAGCATTTT.

The rearrangement joins TRBV7-6 to TRBJ2-1; TRBD2 matches at 8 bases. The CDR3 runs 16 residues. Germline CDR1 is SGHVS and CDR2 is FNYEAQ. Germline trimming cut 4 bases from V and 7 bases from J; bases unmatched to any gene: 12. The CDR3 protein is CASSSVAGRGQNEQFF. For the CDR3, the DNA is TGTGCCAGCAGCTCGGTAGCGGGACGGGGACAAAATGAGCAGTTCTTC.

This rearrangement joins TRBV7-2 to TRBJ1-4, with D maybe TRBD1 (5 bases). The V end lost 4 bases, the J end lost 8 bases, and 8 bases lay between the germline ends. Germline-derived CDR1 and CDR2 are SGHTA and FQGNSA. This CDR3 spans 12 amino acids. The CDR3 reads CASSSQGEKLFF. Written as DNA, the CDR3 is TGTGCCAGCAGCTCCCAGGGAGAAAAACTGTTTTTT.

This sequence joins TRBV5-4 and TRBJ2-1; 7 nucleotides agree with TRBD2. The CDR3 has 15 amino acids. V gave up 2 bases and J gave up 1 base; unmatched junction bases: 3. CDR1 is SGHNT, CDR2 YYREEE, per germline (reference sequence). CDR3 in amino acids: CASSFSGRSYNEQFF. DNA of the CDR3: TGTGCCAGCAGCTTTAGCGGGCGGTCCTACAATGAGCAGTTCTTC.

The chain combines TRBV6-6 with TRBJ2-7, with TRBD1 identical over 10 bases. The CDR3 runs to 14 residues. With 2 bases clipped from V and 2 bases from J, the junction kept 0 bases outside the gene matches. Looked up from germline, CDR1 is MNHNY and CDR2 is SVGAGI (reference sequence). The CDR3 coding sequence is TGTGCCAGCAGTTACGGACAGGGGGCCTACGAGCAGTACTTC. It yields the protein CASSYGQGAYEQYF.

The chain links TRBV6-1 to TRBJ1-3; no definite D call. The V and J ends lost 0 bases and 0 bases respectively, with 9 bases between them. The CDR3 loop spans 16 amino acids. Germline V gene lookup returns CDR1 MNHNS and CDR2 SASEGT. The CDR3 region is CASSEASLTSGNTIYF. CDR3 nucleotides: TGTGCCAGCAGTGAAGCAAGCCTCACCTCTGGAAACACCATATATTTT.

V is TRBV7-3 and J is TRBJ2-5; 8 bases align to TRBD2. This CDR3 has 15 amino acids. J lost 4 bases, V lost 2 bases, and 6 bases had no gene match. Germline V gene lookup returns CDR1 SGHTA and CDR2 FQGTGA. The CDR3 nucleotides are TGTGCCAGCAGCTTAGACGGGAGGGATGGAGAGACCCAGTACTTC. Amino acids: CASSLDGRDGETQYF.

V and J are TRBV25-1 and TRBJ2-5; 7 bases map to TRBD2. Trimming removed 5 bases from V and 5 bases from J; junction bases left unmatched: 11. Germline V gives CDR1 MGHDK, CDR2 SYGVNS. The CDR3 totals 15 residues. Here the CDR3 DNA reads TGTGCCAGCAGTTTACCGGGAGGTGGGAGGGAGACCCAGTACTTC. It yields the protein CASSLPGGGRETQYF.

The chain joins TRBV28 to TRBJ2-1; D is possibly TRBD1 (6 bases). The CDR3 sequence is 13 residues long. V was shortened by 6 bases and J by 0 bases, with 6 bases between the two germline ends. Germline values: CDR1 MDHEN, CDR2 SYDVKM. DNA for the CDR3: TGTGCCAGCAGGGGGGCCTCCTACAATGAGCAGTTCTTC. It translates to CASRGASYNEQFF. The whole variable domain, remainder taken from reference TRBV28 and TRBJ2-1, is DVKVTQSSRYLVKRTGEKVFLECVQDMDHENMFWYRQDPGLGLRLIYFSYDVKMKEKGDIPEGYSVSREKKERFSLILESASTNQTSMYLCASRGASYNEQFFGPGTRLTVL.

Here the CDR3 DNA reads TGCAGCGTTGTGAAGGGGATCTACGAGCAGTACTTC. Translation gives CSVVKGIYEQYF. This chain uses TRBV29-1 with TRBJ2-7, with a possible D match to TRBD1 (5 bases). Germline V gives CDR1 SQVTM, CDR2 ANQGSEA. Trimming cost V 4 bases and J 3 bases, with 10 bases left between them. The CDR3 has 12 amino acids.

This sequence joins TRBV5-6 and TRBJ1-3; TRBD1 aligns across 7 bases. V shed 3 bases and J 0 bases; nucleotides not matched to a gene: 15. The germline gives CDR1 SGHDT, CDR2 YYEEEE. The CDR3 has 19 residues. For the CDR3, the DNA is TGTGCCAGCAGCTCCTCACAGGGGCCCGGCCTCTACTCTGGAAACACCATATATTTT. Translated: CASSSSQGPGLYSGNTIYF.